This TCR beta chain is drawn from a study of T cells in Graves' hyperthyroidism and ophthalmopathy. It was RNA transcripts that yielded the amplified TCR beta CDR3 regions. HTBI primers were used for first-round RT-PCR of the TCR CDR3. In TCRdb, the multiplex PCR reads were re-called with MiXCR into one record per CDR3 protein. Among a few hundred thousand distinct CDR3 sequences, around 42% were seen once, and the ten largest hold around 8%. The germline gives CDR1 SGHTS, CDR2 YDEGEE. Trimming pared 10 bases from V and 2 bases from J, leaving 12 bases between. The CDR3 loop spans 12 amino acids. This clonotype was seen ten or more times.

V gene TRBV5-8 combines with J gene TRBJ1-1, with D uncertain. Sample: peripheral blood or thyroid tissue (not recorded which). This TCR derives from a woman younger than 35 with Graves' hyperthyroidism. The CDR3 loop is CAGADINTEAFF. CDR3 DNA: TGTGCCGGCGCAGACATAAACACTGAAGCTTTCTTT.